These T cell receptor beta chains were read from a single sample in a study of cytomegalovirus exposure and HLA in healthy donors. Clones were sequenced by immunoSEQ multiplex PCR, and TCRdb holds only the in-frame ones, with some missing. The sample holds 120,000 to 150,000 clones, approximately 79% seen once. The sample consisted of PBMCs. The receptors were sampled from a woman under 40 in good health and CMV-seronegative. Both conserved end residues are part of each CDR3. D genes are given only for firm matches. Size is omitted from some rows. Given values are once, few, many or a class for expanded clones.

size	length	D	J	V	CDR3	DNA
NA	16	TRBD2	TRBJ2-1	TRBV5-1	CASSLVVPGLAGTGFF	TGCGCCAGCAGCTTGGTGGTGCCGGGACTAGCGGGAACGGGGTTCTTC
few	15	TRBD2	TRBJ2-3	TRBV2	CASSELGGAADTQYF	TGTGCCAGCAGTGAACTCGGGGGGGCGGCAGATACGCAGTATTTT
NA	13	TRBD1	TRBJ2-5	TRBV6-1	CASRTGGQETQYF	TGTGCCAGCAGAACAGGGGGCCAAGAGACCCAGTACTTC
NA	15	TRBD1	TRBJ1-2	TRBV15	CATSRGGQSIYGYTF	TGTGCCACCAGCAGGGGGGGACAGTCGATCTATGGCTACACCTTC
NA	14	TRBD1	TRBJ1-2	TRBV11-2	CASSLSGQGHGYTF	TGTGCCAGCAGTTTGAGCGGACAGGGACATGGCTACACCTTC
NA	16	TRBD1	TRBJ2-7	TRBV14	CASSQVPGTGSYEQYF	TGTGCCAGCAGCCAAGTTCCGGGGACAGGGTCCTACGAGCAGTACTTC
NA	17	NA	TRBJ1-3	TRBV12-5	CASGLVLGGTNGNTIYF	TGTGCTAGTGGTTTGGTATTAGGAGGGACGAATGGAAACACCATATATTTT
NA	15	NA	TRBJ1-1	TRBV7-9	CASRPRQDPSTEAFF	TGTGCCAGCAGACCACGACAGGACCCGAGCACTGAAGCTTTCTTT
NA	14	NA	TRBJ2-7	TRBV9	CASSVALDAYEQYF	TGTGCCAGCAGCGTAGCACTAGATGCCTACGAGCAGTACTTC
once	16	NA	TRBJ2-6	TRBV5-1	CASSVYRFSGANVLTF	TGCGCCAGCAGCGTATACAGATTCTCTGGGGCCAACGTCCTGACTTTC
NA	11	NA	TRBJ2-7	TRBV7-2	CASSVAYEQYF	TGTGCCAGCAGCGTCGCCTACGAGCAGTACTTC
NA	17	TRBD1	TRBJ2-1	TRBV19	CASSIRGTERVRNEQFF	TGTGCCAGTAGTATAAGGGGGACAGAAAGGGTCAGAAATGAGCAGTTCTTC
few	17	TRBD1	TRBJ2-1	TRBV15	CATSKRRDSFSYNEQFF	TGTGCCACCAGCAAACGCCGGGACAGCTTTTCCTACAATGAGCAGTTCTTC
NA	13	TRBD1	TRBJ1-5	TRBV29-1	CSVRQGSNQPQHF	TGCAGCGTGCGACAGGGATCAAATCAGCCCCAGCATTTT
NA	12	NA	TRBJ1-1	TRBV18	CASSPLAGEAFF	TGTGCCAGCTCACCTCTGGCAGGGGAGGCTTTCTTT
NA	15	TRBD1	TRBJ1-1	TRBV10-1	CASRPDTTGSTEAFF	TGCGCCAGCAGACCCGATACGACAGGGTCCACTGAAGCTTTCTTT
NA	14	NA	TRBJ2-5	TRBV2	CASSPPGGLGTQYF	TGTGCCAGCAGTCCGCCCGGGGGGCTGGGGACCCAGTACTTC
NA	15	TRBD2	TRBJ2-7	TRBV7-9	CASSQDGLAPDEQYF	TGTGCCAGCAGCCAGGATGGACTAGCGCCTGACGAGCAGTACTTC
NA	13	TRBD1	TRBJ1-1	TRBV27	CASSAGGWTEAFF	TGTGCCAGCAGCGCAGGGGGATGGACTGAAGCTTTCTTT
NA	14	NA	TRBJ1-1	TRBV4-1	CASSQEGGSTEAFF	TGCGCCAGCAGCCAAGAAGGGGGAAGTACTGAAGCTTTCTTT
NA	13	NA	TRBJ2-5	TRBV19	CASSRDIEETQYF	TGTGCCAGTAGCAGGGACATAGAAGAGACCCAGTACTTC
NA	15	TRBD1	TRBJ1-1	TRBV6-1	CASSKAGQTNTEAFF	TGTGCCAGCAGTAAAGCGGGACAGACGAACACTGAAGCTTTCTTT
few	13	NA	TRBJ1-1	TRBV7-2	CASSLNRDTEAFF	TGTGCCAGCAGCTTAAACAGGGACACTGAAGCTTTCTTT
NA	17	TRBD2	TRBJ2-5	TRBV11-2	CASSPHGTGGGRETQYF	TGTGCCAGCAGCCCACATGGCACGGGGGGGGGCCGAGAGACCCAGTACTTC
few	15	NA	TRBJ2-7	TRBV14	CASSQYRGSRIEQYF	TGTGCCAGCAGCCAATACCGTGGTAGCAGAATCGAGCAGTACTTC
few	16	TRBD2	TRBJ2-1	TRBV5-1	CASSPWLGGSQNEQFF	TGCGCCAGCAGCCCGTGGCTGGGCGGGAGTCAAAATGAGCAGTTCTTC
NA	14	TRBD2	TRBJ2-3	TRBV28	CATVLAGHTDTQYF	TGTGCCACCGTTCTAGCGGGACACACAGATACGCAGTATTTT
NA	16	TRBD1	TRBJ2-7	TRBV27	CASSPGRTGRVYEQYF	TGTGCCAGCAGCCCGGGGAGGACAGGGCGCGTCTACGAGCAGTACTTC
NA	16	NA	TRBJ2-7	TRBV5-4	CASSFRGAGINEGQYF	TGTGCCAGCAGCTTTCGGGGGGCTGGTATTAACGAAGGGCAGTACTTC
NA	14	TRBD1	TRBJ2-7	TRBV11-1	CASSFDRGTYEQYF	TGTGCCAGCAGCTTCGACAGGGGGACCTACGAGCAGTACTTC
once	14	NA	TRBJ1-1	TRBV27	CASSPDRRATEAFF	TGTGCCAGCAGTCCAGACAGAAGGGCCACTGAAGCTTTCTTT
NA	15	NA	TRBJ1-5	TRBV19	CASSMRGRKDQPQHF	TGTGCCAGTAGTATGCGGGGGAGGAAGGATCAGCCCCAGCATTTT
few	15	NA	TRBJ1-3	TRBV6-1	CASSEGPSSGNTIYF	TGTGCCAGCAGTGAAGGGCCCAGCTCTGGAAACACCATATATTTT
NA	14	NA	TRBJ1-3	TRBV5-1	CASSLDRTGNTIYF	TGCGCCAGCAGCTTGGACAGAACTGGAAACACCATATATTTT
NA	14	TRBD1	TRBJ2-7	TRBV6-5	CASSFGQGSYEQYF	TGTGCCAGCAGTTTCGGACAGGGCTCCTACGAGCAGTACTTC
few	16	TRBD1	TRBJ1-1	TRBV28	CASSSPTGDGHTEAFF	TGTGCCAGCAGTTCACCGACAGGGGACGGCCACACTGAAGCTTTCTTT
few	14	TRBD2	TRBJ2-1	TRBV6-1	CASELAGLYNEQFF	TGTGCCAGCGAGCTAGCGGGGCTTTACAATGAGCAGTTCTTC
NA	13	TRBD2	TRBJ2-7	TRBV6-6	CATERGNSYEQYF	TGTGCCACAGAGCGGGGGAACTCCTACGAGCAGTACTTC
NA	18	NA	TRBJ2-1	TRBV10-3	CAISESMGGQSSYNEQFF	TGTGCCATCAGTGAGTCTATGGGGGGACAGAGCTCCTACAATGAGCAGTTCTTC
NA	17	NA	TRBJ1-3	TRBV5-1	CASAPPRAHSSGNTIYF	TGCGCCAGCGCCCCCCCGCGGGCCCATTCCTCTGGAAACACCATATATTTT
NA	16	NA	TRBJ1-1	TRBV5-4	CASSLKGGMMNTEAFF	TGTGCCAGCAGTCTTAAGGGGGGGATGATGAACACTGAAGCTTTCTTT
NA	14	TRBD1	TRBJ2-2	TRBV9	CASSVRQGAGELFF	TGTGCCAGCAGCGTGAGACAGGGGGCCGGGGAGCTGTTTTTT
NA	14	NA	TRBJ1-1	TRBV7-9	CASSFIRGHTEAFF	TGTGCCAGCAGCTTTATTAGGGGCCACACTGAAGCTTTCTTT
NA	12	NA	TRBJ2-3	TRBV6-5	CASRAGGNTQYF	TGTGCCAGCAGGGCCGGAGGGAATACGCAGTATTTT
NA	17	NA	TRBJ1-3	TRBV7-7	CASSLIRTILSGNTIYF	TGTGCCAGCAGCTTAATCCGGACAATACTCTCTGGAAACACCATATATTTT
NA	16	TRBD1	TRBJ2-3	TRBV6-1	CASSGLTGGSTDTQYF	TGTGCCAGCAGTGGGTTGACAGGGGGGAGCACAGATACGCAGTATTTT
NA	14	NA	TRBJ2-7	TRBV19	CASSIMAFGYEQYF	TGTGCCAGTAGTATTATGGCTTTTGGTTACGAGCAGTACTTC
NA	15	NA	TRBJ2-3	TRBV28	CASRLSERRTDTQYF	TGTGCCAGCAGGCTCAGTGAGCGCCGCACAGATACGCAGTATTTT
NA	17	TRBD1	TRBJ2-7	TRBV11-2	CASSLGTGLLSSYEQYF	TGTGCCAGCAGCTTAGGGACAGGGCTCTTATCGAGTTACGAGCAGTACTTC
NA	14	TRBD2	TRBJ2-7	TRBV6-1	CASSDLAGGGEQYF	TGTGCCAGCAGTGATCTAGCGGGAGGCGGCGAGCAGTACTTC
NA	17	NA	TRBJ1-2	TRBV28	CASSFTPWGEYNYGYTF	TGTGCCAGCAGTTTTACCCCGTGGGGGGAATACAACTATGGCTACACCTTC
once	13	NA	TRBJ1-1	TRBV19	CASSINGGRGTFF	TGTGCCAGTAGTATTAATGGCGGGCGGGGTACTTTCTTT
NA	13	TRBD2	TRBJ2-7	TRBV29-1	CSVETSGSGEQYF	TGCAGCGTTGAAACTAGCGGGAGTGGCGAGCAGTACTTC